This is a list of T cell receptor beta chains from one sample in a study of cytomegalovirus exposure and HLA in healthy donors. Measured with immunoSEQ multiplex PCR; TCRdb has only the in-frame clones, and not every one. Of over 85,000 clones in the sample, roughly 84% were seen once. The sample taken for sequencing was PBMCs. The receptors originated from a man aged 25 to 45 in good health and CMV-seropositive. Each CDR3 is given with its conserved first and last residue. Each record gives: V gene, J gene, clone size, CDR3 length, D gene, CDR3 protein, CDR3 DNA. D genes are given only for firm matches. Clone size is given for some rows only: seen once, a few or many times, or a class if the clone is expanded.

v_call: TRBV18; j_call: TRBJ2-2; clone_size: NA; cdr3_length: 14; d_call: NA; cdr3_aa: CASQPGINTGELFF; cdr3_nt: TGTGCCAGCCAACCAGGGATTAACACCGGGGAGCTGTTTTTT
v_call: TRBV7-2; j_call: TRBJ2-2; clone_size: NA; cdr3_length: 12; d_call: NA; cdr3_aa: CASSSDTGELFF; cdr3_nt: TGTGCCAGCAGCTCGGACACCGGGGAGCTGTTTTTT
v_call: TRBV7-9; j_call: TRBJ1-2; clone_size: NA; cdr3_length: 14; d_call: NA; cdr3_aa: CASSLQGWDGGYTF; cdr3_nt: TGTGCCAGCAGCTTACAGGGGTGGGATGGTGGCTACACCTTC
v_call: TRBV5-5; j_call: TRBJ2-1; clone_size: NA; cdr3_length: 14; d_call: NA; cdr3_aa: CASSVSRARNEQFF; cdr3_nt: TGTGCCAGCAGCGTTAGCAGAGCCCGCAATGAGCAGTTCTTC
v_call: TRBV19; j_call: TRBJ1-1; clone_size: NA; cdr3_length: 14; d_call: NA; cdr3_aa: CASSTTGFGTEAFF; cdr3_nt: TGTGCCAGTAGTACCACAGGGTTCGGCACTGAAGCTTTCTTT
v_call: TRBV4-3; j_call: TRBJ2-7; clone_size: NA; cdr3_length: 15; d_call: NA; cdr3_aa: CASSQLGAAGYEQYF; cdr3_nt: TGCGCCAGCAGCCAACTCGGAGCGGCGGGGTACGAGCAGTACTTC
v_call: TRBV10-3; j_call: TRBJ1-1; clone_size: NA; cdr3_length: 13; d_call: TRBD1; cdr3_aa: CAISDRVETEAFF; cdr3_nt: TGTGCCATCAGCGACAGGGTTGAGACTGAAGCTTTCTTT
v_call: TRBV7-6; j_call: TRBJ2-7; clone_size: NA; cdr3_length: 14; d_call: NA; cdr3_aa: CASSFSPRGYEQYF; cdr3_nt: TGTGCCAGCAGCTTCTCCCCGAGGGGGTACGAGCAGTACTTC
v_call: TRBV30; j_call: TRBJ2-7; clone_size: NA; cdr3_length: 14; d_call: TRBD2; cdr3_aa: CAAAVAGGGYEQYF; cdr3_nt: TGTGCCGCAGCCGTAGCGGGGGGGGGTTACGAGCAGTACTTC
v_call: TRBV2; j_call: TRBJ2-7; clone_size: NA; cdr3_length: 13; d_call: TRBD1; cdr3_aa: CASSGTGDYEQYF; cdr3_nt: TGTGCCAGCAGTGGTACAGGGGACTACGAGCAGTACTTC
v_call: TRBV5-1; j_call: TRBJ2-7; clone_size: NA; cdr3_length: 15; d_call: TRBD2; cdr3_aa: CASSLGAGRAYEQYF; cdr3_nt: TGCGCCAGCAGCTTGGGGGCAGGGAGGGCCTACGAGCAGTACTTC
v_call: TRBV7-9; j_call: TRBJ2-3; clone_size: few; cdr3_length: 17; d_call: TRBD2; cdr3_aa: CASSLGTSGGLTDTQYF; cdr3_nt: TGTGCCAGCAGCTTGGGGACTAGCGGGGGGCTCACAGATACGCAGTATTTT
v_call: TRBV6-1; j_call: TRBJ1-1; clone_size: NA; cdr3_length: 14; d_call: NA; cdr3_aa: CASSELTSNTEAFF; cdr3_nt: TGTGCCAGCAGTGAATTAACATCAAACACTGAAGCTTTCTTT
v_call: TRBV7-2; j_call: TRBJ2-5; clone_size: NA; cdr3_length: 15; d_call: NA; cdr3_aa: CASSLSAGWQETQYF; cdr3_nt: TGTGCCAGCAGCTTAAGTGCAGGGTGGCAAGAGACCCAGTACTTC
v_call: TRBV5-5; j_call: TRBJ1-4; clone_size: NA; cdr3_length: 15; d_call: NA; cdr3_aa: CASSAIGRGDEKLFF; cdr3_nt: TGTGCCAGCAGCGCTATCGGTAGGGGCGATGAAAAACTGTTTTTT
v_call: TRBV9; j_call: TRBJ2-6; clone_size: once; cdr3_length: 19; d_call: TRBD1; cdr3_aa: CASSAGQGTTSSGANVLTF; cdr3_nt: TGTGCCAGCAGCGCGGGACAGGGAACCACTAGCTCTGGGGCCAACGTCCTGACTTTC
v_call: TRBV30; j_call: TRBJ2-7; clone_size: NA; cdr3_length: 12; d_call: NA; cdr3_aa: CASGGPNYEQYF; cdr3_nt: TGTGCCTCCGGGGGGCCTAACTACGAGCAGTACTTC
v_call: TRBV7-9; j_call: TRBJ2-7; clone_size: NA; cdr3_length: 13; d_call: TRBD1; cdr3_aa: CASSQTGGYEQYF; cdr3_nt: TGTGCCAGCAGCCAAACAGGGGGCTACGAGCAGTACTTC
v_call: TRBV7-3; j_call: TRBJ2-3; clone_size: once; cdr3_length: 17; d_call: NA; cdr3_aa: CASSLTGPPSSTDTQYF; cdr3_nt: TGTGCCAGCAGCTTAACGGGCCCACCCTCTAGCACAGATACGCAGTATTTT
v_call: TRBV9; j_call: TRBJ1-3; clone_size: once; cdr3_length: 19; d_call: NA; cdr3_aa: CASPPGELGRRPFGNTIYF; cdr3_nt: TGTGCCAGCCCCCCGGGGGAGCTAGGACGAAGGCCCTTTGGAAACACCATATATTTT
v_call: TRBV27; j_call: TRBJ2-3; clone_size: once; cdr3_length: 14; d_call: TRBD2; cdr3_aa: CASSKAGDTDTQYF; cdr3_nt: TGTGCCAGCAGTAAAGCGGGAGACACAGATACGCAGTATTTT
v_call: TRBV25-1; j_call: TRBJ2-2; clone_size: NA; cdr3_length: 15; d_call: NA; cdr3_aa: CASSAKMSGSGELFF; cdr3_nt: TGTGCCAGCAGTGCAAAAATGTCGGGATCCGGGGAGCTGTTTTTT
v_call: TRBV30; j_call: TRBJ2-1; clone_size: NA; cdr3_length: 13; d_call: NA; cdr3_aa: CAWSFDGQAKQFF; cdr3_nt: TGTGCCTGGTCTTTCGATGGGCAGGCGAAACAGTTCTTC